Listed here are 11 T cell receptor beta chains from one sample, sequenced in a study of T cell responses to AZD1222 COVID-19 vaccine (dated by TCRdb to the early 2020s). The sample's time point label, in plain terms: about 28 days (+/-7) after the second vaccine dose. The library was produced with the immunoSEQ multiplex PCR assay. In TCRdb, the immuneACCESS table is reduced to in-frame sequences with V and J assigned. These tables do not hold every clone; where another copy was compared, an unresolved V gene accounts for under half, and the others remain unexplained. In all, the sample holds 100,000 or so clones, and about 90% of those were seen once. The ten largest clones add up to 3.1% of the sample. The source material was peripheral blood, sampled 28 days after the second AZD1222 dose. Receptors originate from an adult who received the AZD1222 COVID-19 vaccine.

This rearrangement joins TRBV2 to TRBJ1-2, with 8 bases identical to TRBD1. The germline gives CDR1 SNHLY, CDR2 FYNNEI. With 6 bases clipped from V and 8 bases from J, the junction kept 11 bases outside the gene matches. This CDR3 is built from 14 residues. The CDR3 reads CASRKGQADQGYTF. CDR3 coding DNA: TGTGCCAGCAGGAAGGGACAGGCTGATCAAGGCTACACCTTC.

This clone was picked up a small number of times. The chain uses TRBV15 and TRBJ1-4; D is uncertain. V lost 1 base and J 0 bases, leaving 9 bases between the germline ends. The CDR3 totals 16 residues. CDR1 is LNHNV, CDR2 YYDKDF, per germline (reference sequence). In DNA form, the CDR3 reads TGTGCCACCAGCAGAGGTCGGGTTACAACTAATGAAAAACTGTTTTTT. This codes for CATSRGRVTTNEKLFF.

The gene calls are TRBV5-1 and TRBJ2-7; D perhaps matches TRBD1 (6 bases). The CDR3 has 12 residues. The V and J ends lost 4 bases and 4 bases respectively, with 9 bases between them. Germline V gene sequence: CDR1 SGHRS, CDR2 YFSETQ. The CDR3 coding sequence is TGCGCCAGCAGCCCGGACAGTTACGAGCAGTACTTC. Translated, it gives CASSPDSYEQYF.

This clone was seen just once. V gene TRBV5-6 combines with J gene TRBJ2-5, with 8 nucleotides matching TRBD2. From germline, CDR1 is SGHDT and CDR2 YYEEEE. With V trimmed by 2 bases and J by 0 bases, 3 bases remained unmatched. CDR3 length: 15 residues. CDR3 in amino acids: CASSFYGGDQETQYF. CDR3 nucleotide sequence: TGTGCCAGCAGCTTTTACGGGGGGGACCAAGAGACCCAGTACTTC.

To note about this clone: Other nucleotide sequences in the sample specify the same CDR3. The chain combines TRBV19 with TRBJ1-4; D is unresolved. This CDR3 contains 15 residues. With 3 bases removed from V and 0 bases from J, the gap between germline ends came to 8 bases. From germline, CDR1 is LNHDA and CDR2 SQIVND (reference sequence). This chain's CDR3 is CASSILAATNEKLFF. For the CDR3, the DNA is TGTGCCAGTAGTATCTTGGCAGCAACTAATGAAAAACTGTTTTTT.

The V gene is TRBV9, the J gene TRBJ2-3; the D is unclear. The CDR3 is made up of 14 amino acids. V lost 2 bases and J lost 2, with 9 bases in between. CDR1 and CDR2 (germline): SGDLS, YYNGEE. The CDR3 is CASSVRAFTDTQYF. In nucleotides, the CDR3 is TGTGCCAGCAGCGTTAGGGCGTTCACAGATACGCAGTATTTT.

V is TRBV27 and J is TRBJ1-1; D remains unclear. This CDR3 has 13 residues. Germline values: CDR1 MNHEY, CDR2 SMNVEV (reference sequence). Between the trimmed V and J ends, which lost 6 bases and 2 bases, there was a span of 10 bases. In DNA, the CDR3 is TGTGCCAGCAGATCCCTTGGTAACACTGAAGCTTTCTTT. As protein: CASRSLGNTEAFF.

The rearrangement links TRBV30 to TRBJ1-6, with TRBD1 matching over 9 bases. CDR1 and CDR2 (germline): GTSNPN, SVGIG (reference sequence). The CDR3 sequence is 12 residues long. The V segment lost 5 bases and the J segment 7 bases; nucleotides outside the gene matches: 0. The chain's CDR3 is CAWGQGNSPLHF. The CDR3, as DNA: TGTGCCTGGGGACAGGGGAATTCACCCCTCCACTTT.

The CDR3 is CASSFISNTGELFF. As DNA, the CDR3 is TGTGCCAGCAGCTTCATATCGAACACCGGGGAGCTGTTTTTT. The rearrangement links TRBV7-9 to TRBJ2-2; D is ambiguous. V was trimmed by 3 bases and J by 0 bases, leaving 5 bases between them. The germline CDR1 and CDR2 sequences are SEHNR and FQNEAQ (reference sequence). The length of the CDR3 is 14 residues.

V usage is TRBV28 and J usage is TRBJ1-3; possibly TRBD1 for D (5 bases). The CDR3 spans 15 residues. The germline gives CDR1 MDHEN, CDR2 SYDVKM. V was clipped by 11 bases and J by 3 bases, with 20 bases between them. CDR3 sequence reads: CASTVWSGRGNTIYF. DNA for the CDR3: TGTGCCTCCACAGTTTGGTCAGGGCGTGGAAACACCATATATTTT.

V is TRBV25-1 and J is TRBJ2-3, with 8 bases that match TRBD1. The CDR3 sequence is 13 residues long. Looked up from germline, CDR1 is MGHDK and CDR2 is SYGVNS. The CDR3 DNA reads TGTGCAACCAGGGGGCTCGGTTTAGATACGCAGTATTTT. Its translation: CATRGLGLDTQYF.